This T cell receptor (beta chain) was retrieved from a study of shared clonotypes between healthy human individuals. This was a deep-level run. Every subset had its genomic DNA shared out evenly among several immunoSEQ plates. Method: immunoSEQ multiplex PCR; TCRdb's copy keeps in-frame clones and lacks some. Here the sample spans roughly 110,000 clones, approximately 70% being singletons. Trimming cost V 2 bases and J 1 base, with 11 bases left between them. The germline V gene encodes CDR1 SGHDN and CDR2 FVKESK. This CDR3 is built from 15 residues. With regard to this clone: Its matching antigen is unknown.

Study results and limitations: Generation probabilities were higher for clonotypes shared across all four sorted-subset donors than for unshared ones. The naive CD4 repertoires of a handful of donors were compared, and roughly 5% of clonotypes were shared.

The chain links TRBV14 to TRBJ1-1, with D hard to call. The TCR sequence derives from a woman aged 25 to 39 in good health. Sample: memory CD8+ T cells sorted from blood. Described subset: CD45RO+ cells pooled with CCR7-negative TemRA cells. CDR3 residues: CASSQSPWSNTEAFF. CDR3 DNA sequence: TGTGCCAGCAGCCAATCTCCCTGGTCGAACACTGAAGCTTTCTTT.